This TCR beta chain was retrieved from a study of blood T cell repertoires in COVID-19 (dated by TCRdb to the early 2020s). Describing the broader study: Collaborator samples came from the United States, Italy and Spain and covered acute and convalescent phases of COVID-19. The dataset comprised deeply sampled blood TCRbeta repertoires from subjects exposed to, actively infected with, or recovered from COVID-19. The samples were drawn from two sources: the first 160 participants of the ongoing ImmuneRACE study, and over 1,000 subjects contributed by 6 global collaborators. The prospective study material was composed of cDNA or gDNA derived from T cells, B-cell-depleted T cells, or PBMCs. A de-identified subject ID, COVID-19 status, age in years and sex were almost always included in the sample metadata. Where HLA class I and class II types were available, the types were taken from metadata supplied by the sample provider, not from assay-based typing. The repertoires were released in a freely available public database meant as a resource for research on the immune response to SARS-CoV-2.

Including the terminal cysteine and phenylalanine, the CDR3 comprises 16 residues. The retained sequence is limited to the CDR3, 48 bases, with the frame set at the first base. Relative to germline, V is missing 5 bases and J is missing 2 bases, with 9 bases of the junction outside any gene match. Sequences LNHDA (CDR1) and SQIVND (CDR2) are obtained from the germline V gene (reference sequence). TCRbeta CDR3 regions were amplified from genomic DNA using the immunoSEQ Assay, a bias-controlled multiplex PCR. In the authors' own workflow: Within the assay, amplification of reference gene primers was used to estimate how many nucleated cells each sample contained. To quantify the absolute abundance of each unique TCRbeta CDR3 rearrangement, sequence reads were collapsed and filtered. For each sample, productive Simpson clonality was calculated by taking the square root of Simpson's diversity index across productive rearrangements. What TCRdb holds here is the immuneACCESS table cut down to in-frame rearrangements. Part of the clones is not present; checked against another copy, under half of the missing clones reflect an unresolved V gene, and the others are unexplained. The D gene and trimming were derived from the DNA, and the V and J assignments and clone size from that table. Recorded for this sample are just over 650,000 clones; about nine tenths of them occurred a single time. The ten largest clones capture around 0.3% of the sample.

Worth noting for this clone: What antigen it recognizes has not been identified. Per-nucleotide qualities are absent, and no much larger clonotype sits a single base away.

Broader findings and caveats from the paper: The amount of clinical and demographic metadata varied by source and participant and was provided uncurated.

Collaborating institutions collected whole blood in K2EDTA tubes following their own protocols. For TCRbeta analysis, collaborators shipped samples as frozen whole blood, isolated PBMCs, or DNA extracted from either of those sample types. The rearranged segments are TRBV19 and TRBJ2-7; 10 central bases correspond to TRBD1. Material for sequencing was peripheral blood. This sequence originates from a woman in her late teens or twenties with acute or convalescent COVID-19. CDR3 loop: CASSDRQGAFPYEQYF. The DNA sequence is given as TGTGCCAGTAGTGACCGACAGGGGGCCTTCCCCTACGAGCAGTACTTC.